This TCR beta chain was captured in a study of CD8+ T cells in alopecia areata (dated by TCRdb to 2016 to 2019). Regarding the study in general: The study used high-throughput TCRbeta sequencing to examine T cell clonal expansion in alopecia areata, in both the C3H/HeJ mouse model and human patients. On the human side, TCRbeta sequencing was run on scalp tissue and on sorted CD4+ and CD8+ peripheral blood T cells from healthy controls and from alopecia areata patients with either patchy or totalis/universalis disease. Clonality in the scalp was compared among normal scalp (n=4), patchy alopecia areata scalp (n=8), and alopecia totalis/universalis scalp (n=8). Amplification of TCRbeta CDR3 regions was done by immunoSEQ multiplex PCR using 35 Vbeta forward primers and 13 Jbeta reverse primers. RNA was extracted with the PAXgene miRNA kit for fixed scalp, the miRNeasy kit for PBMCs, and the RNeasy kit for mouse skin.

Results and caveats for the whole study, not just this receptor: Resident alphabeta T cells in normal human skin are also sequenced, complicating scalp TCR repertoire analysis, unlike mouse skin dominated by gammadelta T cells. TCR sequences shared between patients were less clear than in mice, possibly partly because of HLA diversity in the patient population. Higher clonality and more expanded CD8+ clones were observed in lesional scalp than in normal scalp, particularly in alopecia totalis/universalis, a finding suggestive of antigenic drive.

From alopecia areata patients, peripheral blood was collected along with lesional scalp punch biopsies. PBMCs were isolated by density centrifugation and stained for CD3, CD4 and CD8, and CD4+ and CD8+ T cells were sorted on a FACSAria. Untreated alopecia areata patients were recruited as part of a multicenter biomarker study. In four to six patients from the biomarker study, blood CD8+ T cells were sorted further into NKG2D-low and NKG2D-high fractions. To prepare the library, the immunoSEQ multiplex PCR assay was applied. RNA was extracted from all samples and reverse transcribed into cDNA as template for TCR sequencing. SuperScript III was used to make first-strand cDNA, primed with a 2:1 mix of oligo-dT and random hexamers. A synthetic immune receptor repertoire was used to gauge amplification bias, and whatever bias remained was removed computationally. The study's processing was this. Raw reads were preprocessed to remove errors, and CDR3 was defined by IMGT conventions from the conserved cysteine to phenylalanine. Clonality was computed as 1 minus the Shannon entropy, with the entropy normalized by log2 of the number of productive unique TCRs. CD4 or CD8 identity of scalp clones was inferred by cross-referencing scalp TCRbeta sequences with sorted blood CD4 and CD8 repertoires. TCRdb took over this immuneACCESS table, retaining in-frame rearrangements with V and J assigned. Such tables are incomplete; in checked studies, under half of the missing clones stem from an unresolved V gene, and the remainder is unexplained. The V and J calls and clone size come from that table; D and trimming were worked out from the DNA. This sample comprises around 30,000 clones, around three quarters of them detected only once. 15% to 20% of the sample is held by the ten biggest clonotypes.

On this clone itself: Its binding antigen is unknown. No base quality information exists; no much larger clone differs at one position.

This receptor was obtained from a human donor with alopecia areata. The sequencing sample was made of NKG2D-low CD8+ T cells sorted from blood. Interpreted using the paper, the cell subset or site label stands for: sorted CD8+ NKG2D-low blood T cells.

The CDR3 protein is CASSTRPGQRVETQYF. The DNA is TGTGCCAGCAGCACCCGTCCGGGACAGAGAGTGGAGACCCAGTACTTC. The rearranged chain carries TRBV9 and TRBJ2-5; the central 7 bases match TRBD1. According to the germline V gene, CDR1 reads SGDLS and CDR2 reads YYNGEE. From V the trimming removes 4 bases and from J it removes 5 bases, while the gene matches leave 14 bases of the junction unaccounted for. The cysteine opens and the phenylalanine closes a CDR3 of 16 amino acids. Of the read, only the CDR3 DNA is kept; its 48 bases are in frame from base 1.